This T cell receptor (beta chain) was profiled in a study of shared clonotypes between healthy human individuals. Study as a whole: With ages of 18 to 49, the donors were two women and a few men. Notes on the study in general: When compared with the clonotypes that were shared by all four sorted-subset donors, the non-shared clonotypes turned out to have lower generation probabilities.

Of note for this clone: The antigen is undetermined.

Naive CD8 cells, CD45RO-negative and positively selected for CCR7, excluded terminally differentiated effector memory CD45RA+ cells. All donors qualified as healthy HIV-negative adults and had experienced no recent acute infections or vaccinations. The table came from immunoSEQ multiplex PCR; TCRdb's copy has only in-frame clones and leaves some out. The data contain about 2.2 million clones, around 95% of them singletons. Sequencing was carried out using naive CD8+ T cells from PBMCs. This TCR came from a young man in good health. Some clones in this sample may be carry-over from other donors' samples.

The CDR3 nucleotides are TGTGCCAGCAGTTTACCCGCGGGGACAGGGTACGGCGAGCAGTACTTC. This translates into CASSLPAGTGYGEQYF. The chain couples TRBV27 to TRBJ2-7, with 9 positions matching TRBD1. Germline CDR1 MNHEY, CDR2 SMNVEV (reference sequence). V dropped 2 bases and J dropped 6; count of bases not matched to a gene: 11. This CDR3 comprises 16 residues.